Included here is one T cell receptor beta chain sequence, with context. The CDR3 extends over 13 amino acids. V was trimmed by 4 bases and J by 4 bases, leaving 8 bases between them. Looked up from germline, CDR1 is SGDLS and CDR2 is YYNGEE. This entry is derived from a study of blood T cell repertoires in COVID-19. Study overall: The United States, Italy and Spain were the sources of the acute and convalescent COVID-19 samples. The analysed material was cDNA or gDNA that came from T cells, B-cell-depleted T cells, or PBMCs.

In the authors' methods: Estimation of nucleated cell counts relied on the amplification of reference gene primers. Clones were read by immunoSEQ multiplex PCR, and TCRdb kept only the in-frame ones, dropping some. The DNA gave D and trimming, while V, J and clone size come from that table. Of a few hundred thousand clones in the sample, around 81% were seen once. The clonotype comes from a man between 25 and 39 years old who had recovered from COVID-19. The sequenced sample was peripheral blood. J is TRBJ2-2 and V is TRBV9; tentatively, D is TRBD1 (5 bases). The CDR3 loop is CASSQGVTGELFF. In DNA form, the CDR3 reads TGTGCCAGCAGCCAAGGGGTCACCGGGGAGCTGTTTTTT.